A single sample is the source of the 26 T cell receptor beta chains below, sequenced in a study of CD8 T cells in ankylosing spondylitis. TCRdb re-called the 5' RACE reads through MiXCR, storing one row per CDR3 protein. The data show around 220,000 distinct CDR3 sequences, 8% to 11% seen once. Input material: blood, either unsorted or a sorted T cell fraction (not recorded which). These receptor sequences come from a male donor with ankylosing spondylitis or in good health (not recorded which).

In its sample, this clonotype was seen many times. Here the CDR3 reads CSARDPLASMGTQYF. CDR3 in DNA: TGCAGTGCTAGAGACCCCCTGGCCTCGATGGGGACCCAGTACTTC. The chain has TRBV20-1 and TRBJ2-5; no firm D call. The CDR3 spans 15 residues. Germline assignment: CDR1 DFQATT and CDR2 SNEGSKA (reference sequence). V lost 0 bases and J lost 7, with 18 bases in between.

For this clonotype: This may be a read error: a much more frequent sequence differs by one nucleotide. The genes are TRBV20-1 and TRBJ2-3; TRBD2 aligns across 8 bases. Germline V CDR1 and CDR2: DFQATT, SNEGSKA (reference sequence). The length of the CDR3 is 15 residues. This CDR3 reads CSAQSGGARTDTQYF. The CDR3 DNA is TGCAGCGCCCAGTCCGGGGGGGCGCGGACAGATACGCAGTATTTT.

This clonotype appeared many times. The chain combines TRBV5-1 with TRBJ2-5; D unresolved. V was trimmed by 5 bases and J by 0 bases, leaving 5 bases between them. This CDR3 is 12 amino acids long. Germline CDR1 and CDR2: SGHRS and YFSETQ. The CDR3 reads CASSGNQETQYF. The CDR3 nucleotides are TGCGCCAGCAGTGGCAACCAAGAGACCCAGTACTTC.

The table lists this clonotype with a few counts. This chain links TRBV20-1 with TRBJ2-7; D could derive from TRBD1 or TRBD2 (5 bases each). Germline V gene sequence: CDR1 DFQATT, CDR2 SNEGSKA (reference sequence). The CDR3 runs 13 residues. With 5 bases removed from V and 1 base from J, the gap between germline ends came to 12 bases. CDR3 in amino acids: CSADRDESYEQYF. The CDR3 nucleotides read TGCAGTGCTGATCGGGACGAATCCTACGAGCAGTACTTC.

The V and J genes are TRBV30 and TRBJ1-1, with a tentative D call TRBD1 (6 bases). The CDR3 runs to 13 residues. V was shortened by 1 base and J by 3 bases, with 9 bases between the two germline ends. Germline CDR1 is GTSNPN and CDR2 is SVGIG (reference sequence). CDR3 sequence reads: CAWSAGVHTEAFF. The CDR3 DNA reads TGTGCCTGGAGTGCAGGGGTCCACACTGAAGCTTTCTTT.

Here the CDR3 reads CASQSTGTTDTQYF. As DNA, the CDR3 is TGTGCCTCACAGTCCACAGGAACCACAGATACGCAGTATTTT. This chain links TRBV30 with TRBJ2-3; TRBD1 is a possible D gene (5 bases). This CDR3 spans 14 amino acids. Germline V lookup: CDR1 GTSNPN, CDR2 SVGIG (reference sequence). V lost 7 bases and J lost 2, with 16 bases in between.

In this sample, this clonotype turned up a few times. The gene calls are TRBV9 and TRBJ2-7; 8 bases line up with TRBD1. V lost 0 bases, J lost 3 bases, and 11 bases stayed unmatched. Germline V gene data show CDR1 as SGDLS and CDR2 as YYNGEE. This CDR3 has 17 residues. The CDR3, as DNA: TGTGCCAGCAGCGTAGCGGGTGGTGGGGACAGGATCTACGAGCAGTACTTC. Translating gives CASSVAGGGDRIYEQYF. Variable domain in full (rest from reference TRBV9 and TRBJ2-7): DSGVTQTPKHLITATGQRVTLRCSPRSGDLSVYWYQQSLDQGLQFLIQYYNGEERAKGNILERFSAQQFPDLHSELNLSSLELGDSALYFCASSVAGGGDRIYEQYFGPGTRLTVT.

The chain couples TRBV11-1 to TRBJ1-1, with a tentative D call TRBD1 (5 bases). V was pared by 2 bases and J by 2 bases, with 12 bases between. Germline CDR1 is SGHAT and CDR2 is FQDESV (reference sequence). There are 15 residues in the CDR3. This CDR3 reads CASSLMGGLNTEAFF. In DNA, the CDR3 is TGTGCCAGCAGCTTAATGGGGGGACTCAACACTGAAGCTTTCTTT.

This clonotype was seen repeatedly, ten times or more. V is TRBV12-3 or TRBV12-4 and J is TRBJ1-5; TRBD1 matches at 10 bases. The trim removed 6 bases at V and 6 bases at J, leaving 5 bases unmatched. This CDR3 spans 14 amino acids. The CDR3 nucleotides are TGTGCCAGCAGCACTGACAGGGGGCGTCAGCCCCAGCATTTT. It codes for CASSTDRGRQPQHF.

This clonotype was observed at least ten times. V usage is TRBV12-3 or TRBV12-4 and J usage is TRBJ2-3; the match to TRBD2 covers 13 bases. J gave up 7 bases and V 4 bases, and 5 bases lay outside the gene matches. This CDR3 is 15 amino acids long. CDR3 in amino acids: CASSSRLAGGYTQYF. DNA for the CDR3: TGTGCCAGCAGTTCAAGACTAGCGGGGGGTTATACGCAGTATTTT.

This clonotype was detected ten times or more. Here the CDR3 reads CASSLHPRQPQHF. The CDR3 bases are TGTGCCAGCAGCCTCCACCCCAGGCAGCCCCAGCATTTT. The chain carries TRBV9 and TRBJ1-5; the D is unclear. The germline V gene encodes CDR1 SGDLS and CDR2 YYNGEE. V was pared by 4 bases and J by 7 bases, with 12 bases between. The CDR3 consists of 13 residues.

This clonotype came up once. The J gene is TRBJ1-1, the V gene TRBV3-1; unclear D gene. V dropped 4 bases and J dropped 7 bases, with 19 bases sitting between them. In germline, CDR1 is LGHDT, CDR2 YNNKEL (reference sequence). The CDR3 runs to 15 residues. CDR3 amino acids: CASSRGGIPTGEAFF. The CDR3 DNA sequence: TGTGCCAGCAGCCGAGGAGGCATTCCGACGGGTGAAGCTTTCTTT.

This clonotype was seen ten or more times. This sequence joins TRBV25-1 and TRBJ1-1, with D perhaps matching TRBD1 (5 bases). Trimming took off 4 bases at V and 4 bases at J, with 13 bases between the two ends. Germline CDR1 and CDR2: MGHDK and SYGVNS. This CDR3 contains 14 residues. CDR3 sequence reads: CASSGNVRGTEAFF. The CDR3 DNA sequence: TGTGCCAGCAGTGGCAATGTGAGGGGCACTGAAGCTTTCTTT. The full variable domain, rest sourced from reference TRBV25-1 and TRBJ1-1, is EADIYQTPRYLVIGTGKKITLECSQTMGHDKMYWYQQDPGMELHLIHYSYGVNSTEKGDLSSESTVSRIRTEHFPLTLESARPSHTSQYLCASSGNVRGTEAFFGQGTRLTVV.

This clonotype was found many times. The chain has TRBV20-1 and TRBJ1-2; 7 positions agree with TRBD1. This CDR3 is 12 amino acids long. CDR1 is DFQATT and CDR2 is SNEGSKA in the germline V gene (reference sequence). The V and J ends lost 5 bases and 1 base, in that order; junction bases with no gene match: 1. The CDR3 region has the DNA TGCAGTGCTGGGGACAGTAACTATGGCTACACCTTC. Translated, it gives CSAGDSNYGYTF.

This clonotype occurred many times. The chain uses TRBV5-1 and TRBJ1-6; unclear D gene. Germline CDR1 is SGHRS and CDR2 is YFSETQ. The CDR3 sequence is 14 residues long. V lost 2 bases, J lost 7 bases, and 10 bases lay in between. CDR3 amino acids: CASSFAETNSPLHF. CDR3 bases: TGCGCCAGCAGCTTTGCAGAGACCAATTCACCCCTCCACTTT.

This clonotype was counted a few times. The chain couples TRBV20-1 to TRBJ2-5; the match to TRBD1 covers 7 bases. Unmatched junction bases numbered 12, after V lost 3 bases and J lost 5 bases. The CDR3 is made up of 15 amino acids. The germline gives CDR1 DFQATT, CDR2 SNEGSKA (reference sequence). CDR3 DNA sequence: TGCAGTGCTAGTCTTCACACAGGGGTACGGGAGACCCAGTACTTC. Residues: CSASLHTGVRETQYF.

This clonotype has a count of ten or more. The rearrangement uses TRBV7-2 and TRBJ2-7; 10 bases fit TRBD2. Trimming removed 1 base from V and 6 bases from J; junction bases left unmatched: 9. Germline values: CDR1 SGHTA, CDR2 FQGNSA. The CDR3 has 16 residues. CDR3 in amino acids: CASSLVPAGGLAEQYF. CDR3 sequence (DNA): TGTGCCAGCAGCTTAGTCCCAGCGGGGGGGCTAGCCGAGCAGTACTTC.

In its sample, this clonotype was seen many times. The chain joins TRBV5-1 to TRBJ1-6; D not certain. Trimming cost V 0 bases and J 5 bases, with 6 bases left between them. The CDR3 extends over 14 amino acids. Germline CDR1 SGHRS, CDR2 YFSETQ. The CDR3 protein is CASSLDGDNSPLHF. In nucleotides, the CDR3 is TGCGCCAGCAGCTTGGACGGCGATAATTCACCCCTCCACTTT.

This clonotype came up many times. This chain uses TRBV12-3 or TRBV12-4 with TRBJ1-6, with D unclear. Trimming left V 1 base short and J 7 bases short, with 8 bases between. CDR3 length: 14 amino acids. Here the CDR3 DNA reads TGTGCCAGCAGTTTAGGGGCCTCCAATTCACCCCTCCACTTT. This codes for CASSLGASNSPLHF.

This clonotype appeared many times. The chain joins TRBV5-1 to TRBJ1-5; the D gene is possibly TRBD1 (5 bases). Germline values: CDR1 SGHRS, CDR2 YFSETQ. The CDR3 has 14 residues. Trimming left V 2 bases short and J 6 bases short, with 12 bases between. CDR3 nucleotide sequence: TGCGCCAGCAGCTTTGCTCAGGGCGGTCAGCCCCAGCATTTT. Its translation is CASSFAQGGQPQHF.

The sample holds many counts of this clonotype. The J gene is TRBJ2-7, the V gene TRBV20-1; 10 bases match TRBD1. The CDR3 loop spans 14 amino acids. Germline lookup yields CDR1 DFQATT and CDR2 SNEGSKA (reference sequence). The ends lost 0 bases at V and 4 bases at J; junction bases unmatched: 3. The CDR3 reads CSARDDRGLYEQYF. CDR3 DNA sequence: TGCAGTGCTAGAGACGACAGGGGGCTGTACGAGCAGTACTTC.

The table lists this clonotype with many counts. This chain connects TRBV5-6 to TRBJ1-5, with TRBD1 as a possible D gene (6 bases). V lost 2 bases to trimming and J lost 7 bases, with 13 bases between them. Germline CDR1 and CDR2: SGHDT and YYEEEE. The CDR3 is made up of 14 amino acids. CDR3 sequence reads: CASSFRGGEQPQHF. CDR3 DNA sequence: TGTGCCAGCAGCTTCCGAGGGGGGGAACAGCCCCAGCATTTT.

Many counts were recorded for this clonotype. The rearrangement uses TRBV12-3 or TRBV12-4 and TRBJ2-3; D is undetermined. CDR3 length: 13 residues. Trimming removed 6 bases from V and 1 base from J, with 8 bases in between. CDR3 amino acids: CASRRPGTDTQYF. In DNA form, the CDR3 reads TGTGCCAGCAGAAGACCAGGCACAGATACGCAGTATTTT.

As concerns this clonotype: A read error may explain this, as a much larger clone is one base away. CDR3 loop: CSARVVDLESTHTQYF. CDR3 nucleotide sequence: TGCAGTGCTAGAGTGGTTGATCTGGAGAGCACACATACGCAGTATTTT. The chain employs TRBV20-1 and TRBJ2-3; D is undetermined. Germline V lookup: CDR1 DFQATT, CDR2 SNEGSKA (reference sequence). This CDR3 is built from 16 residues.

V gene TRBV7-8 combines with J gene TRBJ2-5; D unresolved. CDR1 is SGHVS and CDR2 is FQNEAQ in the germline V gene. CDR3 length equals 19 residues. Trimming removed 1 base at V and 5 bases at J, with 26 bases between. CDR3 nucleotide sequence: TGTGCCAGCAGCTTAGTGTGGGCTCTTATTGTCCGGGCGGAGGAGACCCAGTACTTC. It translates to CASSLVWALIVRAEETQYF. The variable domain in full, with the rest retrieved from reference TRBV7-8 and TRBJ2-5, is GAGVSQSPRYKVAKRGQDVALRCDPISGHVSLFWYQQALGQGPEFLTYFQNEAQLDKSGLPSDRFFAERPEGSVSTLKIQRTQQEDSAVYLCASSLVWALIVRAEETQYFGPGTRLLVL.

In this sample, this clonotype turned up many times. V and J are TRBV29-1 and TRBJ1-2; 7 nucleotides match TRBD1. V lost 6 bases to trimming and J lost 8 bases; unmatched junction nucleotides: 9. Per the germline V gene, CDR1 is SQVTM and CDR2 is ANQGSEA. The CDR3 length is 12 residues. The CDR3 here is CSVATGAGGYTF. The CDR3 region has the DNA TGCAGCGTAGCTACAGGGGCGGGAGGCTACACCTTC.